The subject of this entry is one T cell receptor beta chain. Its target antigen remains unknown. Base quality data are lacking; no much larger clone is found one base away. Separate from the approximately 700-subject first cohort, the validation cohort of around 130 subjects was the group to which the donors belonged. The data originate from a study of cytomegalovirus exposure and HLA in healthy donors (TCRdb year 2017). Describing the broader study: According to a later analysis, the 120 validation repertoires were produced on the same platform as the 700 or so repertoires of the first cohort. To predict cytomegalovirus infection status, the study brought together high-throughput TCR immunosequencing, statistical association of individual TCRs with disease status, and machine learning. The aim of the study was to test whether cataloging public T cell receptors could identify signatures of past pathogen exposure. A separate validation cohort of 100 to 150 different subjects was used in addition to the approximately 700-subject first cohort.

Library preparation was by the immunoSEQ multiplex PCR assay. The original pipeline was this. A statistical classification framework was built to diagnose cytomegalovirus status from the catalog of TCR beta chain sequences. The table comes from immuneACCESS by way of TCRdb, which keeps in-frame sequences with V and J called. Part of the clones is missing from these tables; in studies checked, under half for an unresolved V gene and the rest for unknown reasons. V, J and clone size were drawn from that table, and D and trimming were deduced from the DNA. In this sample the table shows some 150,000 clones, roughly nine tenths of which occur a single time. The top ten hold around 3.4% of the sample. General findings and caveats noted by the study authors: A later analysis had no HLA typing for the validation cohort, so co-occurrence there was scored across all 120 repertoires. A later analysis found that TCRs clustered in the first cohort also tended to co-occur in the 110 or so validation repertoires, with 90% to 95% of cluster scores above 0. In vitro tests confirmed that a few of the cytomegalovirus-associated TCR beta chains recognize cytomegalovirus antigens. It was suggested by the authors that the approach could potentially be generalized to other disease states and immunological phenotypes. Cytomegalovirus status was reported to be diagnosed by the classifier with high specificity and sensitivity in both the original and validation cohorts. Most TCR sequences were observed very rarely across donors, whereas some public TCRs were present in many individuals. The study listed 164 TCR beta chains as associated with cytomegalovirus.

Sequenced sample: PBMCs. The receptor was isolated from a woman younger than 30 in good health and CMV-seropositive.

The nucleotide sequence is TGTGCCAGCAGTTTAACCCCTAGCGTCTACGAGCAGTACTTC. Its translation is CASSLTPSVYEQYF. The chain couples TRBV27 to TRBJ2-7; a tentative D match to TRBD2 spans 6 bases. Spanning cysteine to phenylalanine, the CDR3 consists of 14 amino acids. The DNA shown is the 42-base CDR3, in frame from base 1. Looking up the germline V gene (reference sequence) yields CDR1 MNHEY and CDR2 SMNVEV. V lost 2 bases and J lost 3 bases; the stretch between them is 11 bases long.